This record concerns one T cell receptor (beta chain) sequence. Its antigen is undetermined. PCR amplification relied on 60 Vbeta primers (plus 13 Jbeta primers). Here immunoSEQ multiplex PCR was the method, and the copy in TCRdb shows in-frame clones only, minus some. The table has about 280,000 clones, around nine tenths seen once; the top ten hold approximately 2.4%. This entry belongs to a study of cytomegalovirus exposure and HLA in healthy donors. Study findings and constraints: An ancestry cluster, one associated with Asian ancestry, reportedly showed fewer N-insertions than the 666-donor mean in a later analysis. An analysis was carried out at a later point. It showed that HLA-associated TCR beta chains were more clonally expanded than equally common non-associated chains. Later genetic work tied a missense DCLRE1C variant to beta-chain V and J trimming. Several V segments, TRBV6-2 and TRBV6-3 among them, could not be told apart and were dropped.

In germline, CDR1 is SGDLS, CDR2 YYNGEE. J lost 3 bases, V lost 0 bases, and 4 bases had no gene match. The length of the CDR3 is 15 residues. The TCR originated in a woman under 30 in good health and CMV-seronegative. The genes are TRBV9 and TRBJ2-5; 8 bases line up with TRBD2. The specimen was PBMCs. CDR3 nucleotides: TGTGCCAGCAGCGTAGGTAGCGGGGTTAAAGAGACCCAGTACTTC. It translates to CASSVGSGVKETQYF.